What follows are 13 T cell receptor beta chains derived from one specimen sequenced in a study of blood T cell repertoires in COVID-19. Libraries were prepared by immunoSEQ multiplex PCR; TCRdb keeps only in-frame clonotypes and omits some of them. Of about 90,000 clones in the sample, roughly 87% were seen once. Sequencing input: peripheral blood. These receptors all stem from a male donor with acute or convalescent COVID-19.

The rearrangement joins TRBV19 to TRBJ1-1; D is possibly TRBD1 (5 bases). The germline V gene encodes CDR1 LNHDA and CDR2 SQIVND (reference sequence). There are 15 residues in the CDR3. Trimming left V 0 bases short and J 4 bases short, with 12 bases between. The CDR3 sequence: CASSIDWDSGTEAFF. CDR3 sequence (DNA): TGTGCCAGTAGTATAGATTGGGACTCGGGCACTGAAGCTTTCTTT.

This clone was detected only a few times. This chain connects TRBV28 to TRBJ1-5; a possible D gene is TRBD1 (6 bases). Germline V gives CDR1 MDHEN, CDR2 SYDVKM. The V and J ends lost 4 bases and 6 bases respectively, with 22 bases between them. The CDR3 spans 17 residues. CDR3 amino acids: CASSSWGGRKGSQPQHF. The CDR3 DNA reads TGTGCCAGCAGTTCCTGGGGGGGGCGGAAGGGGAGTCAGCCCCAGCATTTT.

The chain couples TRBV11-2 to TRBJ1-2, with 8 bases matching TRBD1. CDR1 SGHAT and CDR2 FQNNGV come from the germline V gene. The V gene end was trimmed by 4 bases and the J gene end by 7 bases; junction bases not matched to a gene: 5. The CDR3 is 13 amino acids. This CDR3 reads CASSSQGALGYTF. CDR3 in DNA: TGTGCCAGCAGCTCCCAGGGGGCGCTTGGCTACACCTTC.

The chain is built from TRBV21-1 and TRBJ1-3; the listed D gene, TRBD1, was not tested against the DNA. TRBV21-1 is reported as a pseudogene. This CDR3 comprises 16 residues. CDR3 sequence reads: CASSKGGPLSGNTIYF. As DNA, the CDR3 is TGTGCCAGCAGCAAAGGGGGCCCACTCTCTGGAAACACCATATATTTT.

The CDR3 DNA is TGTGCCAGCAGCTTCCAGCGGGGGGGTGGTGAGACCCAGTACTTC. Translated: CASSFQRGGGETQYF. This rearrangement joins TRBV5-4 to TRBJ2-5; 10 bases match TRBD2. V was pared by 2 bases and J by 5 bases, with 6 bases of the junction left unmatched. Per the germline V gene, CDR1 is SGHNT and CDR2 is YYREEE (reference sequence). The CDR3 has 15 amino acids.

The rearrangement links TRBV3-1 (or the pseudogene TRBV3-2) to TRBJ1-1; TRBD1 might be the D (5 bases). Germline CDR1 and CDR2: LGHDT and YNNKEL (reference sequence). The germline V and J ends were trimmed by 3 bases and 2 bases, with 10 bases remaining between them. The CDR3 runs to 14 residues. CDR3 DNA sequence: TGTGCCAGCAGCCACCCTACAGGCAACACTGAAGCTTTCTTT. Protein: CASSHPTGNTEAFF.

This chain connects TRBV5-6 to TRBJ1-2; 9 positions agree with TRBD1. Germline V gene sequence: CDR1 SGHDT, CDR2 YYEEEE. The CDR3 contains 13 residues. Trimming took 2 bases from V and 8 from J; bases not matched to a gene: 4. The CDR3 DNA reads as TGTGCCAGCAGCTTACAGGGGGCGAACGGCTACACCTTC. The encoded protein is CASSLQGANGYTF.

With respect to this clone: Other DNA sequences from this sample encode an identical CDR3 as well. The chain has TRBV19 and TRBJ1-5, with D uncertain. V was shortened by 7 bases and J by 4 bases, with 11 bases between the two germline ends. This CDR3 contains 13 residues. Germline V gives CDR1 LNHDA, CDR2 SQIVND (reference sequence). The DNA for the CDR3 is TGTGCCAGTAACCCGGGTCGTAATCAGCCCCAGCATTTT. Its translation: CASNPGRNQPQHF.

This rearrangement joins TRBV9 to TRBJ2-1; 7 positions agree with TRBD1. The ends lost 3 bases at V and 10 bases at J; junction bases unmatched: 7. The CDR3 contains 13 residues. Germline CDR1 is SGDLS and CDR2 is YYNGEE. For the CDR3, the DNA is TGTGCCAGCAGCGAAGGACAGGCAACGGAGCAGTTCTTC. This encodes CASSEGQATEQFF.

The V gene is TRBV7-9, the J gene TRBJ2-5; tentative D call: TRBD1 (6 bases). The V and J ends lost 5 bases and 0 bases respectively, with 13 bases between them. The germline V gene encodes CDR1 SEHNR and CDR2 FQNEAQ (reference sequence). CDR3 length: 15 residues. CDR3 sequence: CASSPGAGYQETQYF. The CDR3 coding sequence is TGTGCCAGCAGCCCAGGGGCAGGCTACCAAGAGACCCAGTACTTC.

The gene calls are TRBV30 and TRBJ2-1; 10 nucleotides agree with TRBD2. CDR1 and CDR2 from the germline V gene are GTSNPN and SVGIG (reference sequence). This CDR3 has 16 residues. Unmatched junction bases numbered 10, after V lost 5 bases and J lost 3 bases. The chain's CDR3 is CAWEKKAGGLYNEQFF. The DNA of the CDR3 is TGTGCCTGGGAGAAGAAAGCGGGGGGGCTCTACAATGAGCAGTTCTTC.

As DNA, the CDR3 is TGTGCCAGCGCTTCGGGGGGGTCAAACATTCAGTACTTC. Protein product: CASASGGSNIQYF. V gene TRBV6-1 combines with J gene TRBJ2-4; 8 bases are shared with TRBD2. Unmatched junction bases numbered 6, after V lost 8 bases and J lost 6 bases. The germline CDR1 and CDR2 sequences are MNHNS and SASEGT. The CDR3 length is 13 residues.

The genes are TRBV9 and TRBJ2-6; D is perhaps TRBD1 (5 bases). Germline CDR1 and CDR2: SGDLS and YYNGEE. V lost 0 bases and J lost 0, with 10 bases in between. CDR3 length: 17 residues. For the CDR3, the DNA is TGTGCCAGCAGCGTAGTGGCAGGGAACTCTGGGGCCAACGTCCTGACTTTC. The encoded protein is CASSVVAGNSGANVLTF.